The entry below gives a single T cell receptor beta chain sequence along with its context. The sample holds many counts of this clonotype. There is no known antigen for this receptor. Nothing much larger sits one base from this clone, and base qualities are not available. Stable Graves' hyperthyroidism was defined as the absence of progression to ophthalmopathy over 18 months of follow-up. Hyperthyroidism patients were aged 18 to 65 years and newly diagnosed, with disease duration of less than 2 months. Any patient with an uncontrolled infection, another autoimmune disease, pregnancy or lactation was excluded. Diagnoses relied on clinical symptoms, serum thyroxine and TRAb, thyroid ultrasound and orbital computed tomography. PBMCs were separated from roughly 9.6 ml of fresh peripheral blood using Ficoll-Paque density gradient centrifugation. Total RNA was extracted using Trizol reagent, and RNA quality was assessed on an Agilent 2100 Bioanalyzer.

TCR beta CDR3 regions were amplified from RNA transcripts. For the first round of RT-PCR on the TCR CDR3, the HTBI primer set was used together with the Qiagen OneStep RT-PCR kit. A second multiplex PCR round built the libraries, followed by size selection and purification. The libraries were sequenced on an Illumina HiSeq2000 using paired-end 100 bp reads. The paper's data handling went like this. SOAPnuke was used to process the raw data, with reads discarded if the reads contained adapters or uncalled bases, had a mean Phred below 15, or lacked an exact constant-primer or identifier match. High-quality paired reads were merged with COPE v1.2.5, and unique nucleotide sequences were defined as clonotypes. Clonotypes were aligned to IMGT TRBV, TRBD and TRBJ reference segments using MiTCR v1.1. The analysis included only V-J combinations with a frequency above 0.0001, which together covered 99% to 99.2% of the repertoires. A TCS score was defined as the ratio between F50 (clonal expansion) and ExV (chaos), using BLOSUM62-based TCRdist between CDR3 peptides within each V-J. Welch's t-statistics and random forest reduced around 520 V-J features to 10 to 15, which were used in a naive Bayes classifier (R e1071). Through fastp at Q25 and MiXCR, TCRdb rebuilt clones from the public reads, retaining in-frame beta chains. A single entry per CDR3 protein holds the most common genes and DNA from its merged rows. What appears here as the V and J calls and clone size reflects TCRdb's work, not the paper's. The sample profile shows 90,000 to 120,000 distinct CDR3 sequences; about a sixth of them were found once. In total, the top ten clones hold 35% to 50% of the sample.

The data stem from a study of T cells in Graves' hyperthyroidism and ophthalmopathy (dated by TCRdb to the late 2010s). A note on the overall study: Peripheral blood was sampled at the time of initial diagnosis, prior to any treatment. A discovery cohort of about a hundred patients, about 40 with Graves' ophthalmopathy and over 55 with stable Graves' hyperthyroidism, was used to find distinguishing TCR V-J signatures. Whether ophthalmopathy could be predicted prospectively was tested in an independent validation cohort made up of under 20 hyperthyroidism patients plus 17 patients who later progressed to ophthalmopathy. The roughly 100 discovery patients were randomly split 7:3 into training and test sets. In about 6 Graves' hyperthyroidism patients, the study also compared T-cell repertoires from thyroid tissue with T-cell repertoires from blood. After sampling, hyperthyroidism patients received methimazole starting at 30 mg daily, and ophthalmopathy patients received high-dose intravenous methylprednisolone. According to the paper, TCR Vbeta CDR3 sequencing was carried out on roughly 130 peripheral blood samples, which came from under 50 ophthalmopathy, 70 to 80 hyperthyroidism and roughly 17 progressor patients. Results and caveats for the whole study, not just this receptor: No statistical method was used to set the sample size in advance, and investigators knew the group allocation. A 13 V-J signature model separated ophthalmopathy from stable hyperthyroidism, with approximately 87% sensitivity and approximately 81% specificity in cross-validation and 80%/75% in testing. In validation, progression to ophthalmopathy was predicted by the model with more than 65% sensitivity and 72.22% specificity, a median of roughly six months before onset. Most expanded thyroid clonotypes (frequency above 0.001) were also found in blood, which suggests that blood repertoires may mirror thyroid immune responses.

The germline ends are 9 bases apart after V is trimmed by 4 bases and J by 0 bases. From the cysteine up to the phenylalanine, the CDR3 has a length of 14 residues. Of all the DNA, just the CDR3 is kept, 42 bases in frame from base 1. For CDR1 and CDR2, the germline V gene (reference sequence) lists LNHDA and SQIVND. The receptor comes from a woman in her forties or fifties with Graves' hyperthyroidism. The V and J segments used are TRBV19 and TRBJ2-5; the D gene cannot be resolved reliably. The sequenced sample was blood. CDR3 loop: CASSKRHYQETQYF. DNA sequence: TGTGCCAGTAGTAAACGACACTACCAAGAGACCCAGTACTTC.